Sequencing of this T cell receptor beta chain was carried out in a study of blood T cell repertoires in COVID-19. Only in-frame clones appear in the TCRdb table, and some are missing; sequencing was by immunoSEQ multiplex PCR. The table has fewer than 300,000 clones, 88% seen once; the top ten hold around 1.3%. V was clipped by 2 bases and J by 3 bases, with 11 bases between them. CDR3 length: 14 amino acids. Germline V CDR1 and CDR2: SGHNT, YYREEE (reference sequence). The clonotype originates from a woman between 40 and 50 years old with acute COVID-19. The chain couples TRBV5-4 to TRBJ1-2, with D possibly TRBD1 on 6 matching bases. The specimen sequenced was PBMCs or T cells enriched from blood (not recorded which). The CDR3 nucleotides are TGTGCCAGCAGCTTACAGGGTACGCACTATGGCTACACCTTC. This sequence encodes CASSLQGTHYGYTF.